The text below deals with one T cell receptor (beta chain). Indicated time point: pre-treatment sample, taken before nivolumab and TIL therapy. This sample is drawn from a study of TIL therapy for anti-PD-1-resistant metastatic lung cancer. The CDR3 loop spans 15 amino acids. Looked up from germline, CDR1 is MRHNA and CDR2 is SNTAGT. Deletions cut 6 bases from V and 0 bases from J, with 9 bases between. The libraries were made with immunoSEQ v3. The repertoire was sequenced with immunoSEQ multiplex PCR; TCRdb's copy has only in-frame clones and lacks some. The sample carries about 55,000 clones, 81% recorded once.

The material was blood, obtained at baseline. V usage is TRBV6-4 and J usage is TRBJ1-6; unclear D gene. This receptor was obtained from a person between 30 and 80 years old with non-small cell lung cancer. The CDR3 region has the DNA TGTGCCAGCAGGAGCAGTTTCTCCTATAATTCACCCCTCCACTTT. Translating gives CASRSSFSYNSPLHF.